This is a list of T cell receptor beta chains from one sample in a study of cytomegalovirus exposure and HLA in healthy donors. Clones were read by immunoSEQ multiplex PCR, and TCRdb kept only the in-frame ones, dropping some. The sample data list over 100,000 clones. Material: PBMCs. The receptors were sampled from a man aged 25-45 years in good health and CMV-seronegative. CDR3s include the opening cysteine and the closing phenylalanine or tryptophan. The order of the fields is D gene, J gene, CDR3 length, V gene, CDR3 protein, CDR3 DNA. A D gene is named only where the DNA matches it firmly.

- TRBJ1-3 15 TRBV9 CASSVASTAGNTIYF TGTGCCAGCAGCGTCGCCTCGACAGCAGGAAACACCATATATTTT
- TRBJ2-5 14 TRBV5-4 CASSLLREPETQYF TGTGCCAGCAGCTTGCTGAGGGAGCCAGAGACCCAGTACTTC
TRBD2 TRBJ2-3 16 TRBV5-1 CASSLGLAGATDTQYF TGCGCCAGCAGCCTGGGACTAGCGGGCGCCACAGATACGCAGTATTTT
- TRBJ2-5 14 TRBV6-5 CASSYRGPPETQYF TGTGCCAGCAGTTATAGAGGGCCCCCTGAGACCCAGTACTTC
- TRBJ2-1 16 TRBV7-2 CASSFRQGRAYNEQFF TGTGCCAGCAGCTTCAGGCAGGGGAGGGCCTACAATGAGCAGTTCTTC
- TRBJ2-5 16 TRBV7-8 CASSPMTGRLRETQYF TGTGCCAGCAGTCCAATGACAGGGAGGCTACGAGAGACCCAGTACTTC
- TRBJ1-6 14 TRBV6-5 CASSSKRYNSPLHF TGTGCCAGCAGTTCAAAACGGTATAATTCACCCCTCCACTTT
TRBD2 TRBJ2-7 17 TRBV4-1 CASSQSGTSGGHYEQYF TGCGCCAGCAGCCAGTCCGGGACTAGCGGGGGACACTACGAGCAGTACTTC
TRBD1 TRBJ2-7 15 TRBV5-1 CASSPSTGGGYEQYF TGCGCCAGCAGCCCGTCGACAGGGGGAGGATACGAGCAGTACTTC
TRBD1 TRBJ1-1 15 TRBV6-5 CASSPGGGGRPEAFF TGTGCCAGCAGTCCAGGAGGAGGGGGCCGCCCCGAAGCTTTCTTT
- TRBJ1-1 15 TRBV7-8 CASSLATRGDTEAFF TGTGCCAGCAGCTTAGCTACACGGGGTGACACTGAAGCTTTCTTT
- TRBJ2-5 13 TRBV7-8 CASSLGQLRAQYF TGTGCCAGCAGCTTAGGGCAGCTCAGGGCCCAGTACTTC
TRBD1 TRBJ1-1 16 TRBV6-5 CASSSFDREDFTEAFF TGTGCCAGCAGTTCTTTTGACAGGGAGGATTTCACTGAAGCTTTCTTT
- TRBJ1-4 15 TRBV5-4 CASSLGRGPNEKLFF TGTGCCAGCAGCTTGGGAAGGGGCCCTAATGAAAAACTGTTTTTT
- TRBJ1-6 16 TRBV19 CASSPTVVSYNSPLHF TGTGCCAGTAGCCCTACAGTTGTCTCCTATAATTCACCCCTCCACTTT
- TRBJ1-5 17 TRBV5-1 CASSPGVQGLGNQPQHF TGCGCCAGCAGCCCTGGAGTTCAGGGCCTGGGCAATCAGCCCCAGCATTTT
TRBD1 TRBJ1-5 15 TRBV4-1 CASSRGTGVSQPQHF TGCGCCAGCAGCCGAGGGACAGGGGTTAGTCAGCCCCAGCATTTT
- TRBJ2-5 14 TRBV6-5 CASSTVGSQETQYF TGTGCCAGCAGCACCGTTGGCAGCCAAGAGACCCAGTACTTC
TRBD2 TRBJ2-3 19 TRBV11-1 CASSLGLAGPSLFTDTQYF TGTGCCAGCAGCTTAGGTCTAGCGGGGCCTTCCTTATTCACAGATACGCAGTATTTT
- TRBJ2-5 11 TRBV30 CAWISVQTQYF TGTGCCTGGATCTCGGTGCAGACCCAGTACTTC
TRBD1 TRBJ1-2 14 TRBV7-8 CASSFTGDTLGYTF TGTGCCAGCAGCTTCACAGGGGACACCCTAGGCTACACCTTC
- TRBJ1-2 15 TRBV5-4 CASSLEVTRGYGYTF TGTGCCAGCAGCTTGGAAGTTACAAGGGGCTATGGCTACACCTTC
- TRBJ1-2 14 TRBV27 CASSFYRAGYGYTF TGTGCCAGCAGCTTTTACAGGGCTGGGTATGGCTACACCTTC
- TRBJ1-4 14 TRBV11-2 CASSLAGAEEKLFF TGTGCCAGCAGCTTGGCGGGGGCGGAGGAAAAACTGTTTTTT
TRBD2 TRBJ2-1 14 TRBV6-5 CASSWTSGPNEQFF TGTGCCAGCAGTTGGACTAGCGGCCCCAATGAGCAGTTCTTC
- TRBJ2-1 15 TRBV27 CASREIESSYNEQFF TGTGCCAGCCGGGAGATAGAGAGCTCCTACAATGAGCAGTTCTTC
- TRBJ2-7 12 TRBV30 CASQTEWDEQYF TGTGCCTCCCAGACGGAGTGGGACGAGCAGTACTTC
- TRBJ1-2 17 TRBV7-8 CASSLAGVLRQNYGYTF TGTGCCAGCAGCTTAGCAGGGGTCCTCCGACAGAACTATGGCTACACCTTC
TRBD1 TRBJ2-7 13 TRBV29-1 CSASGQPTYEQYF TGCAGCGCATCGGGACAGCCGACCTACGAGCAGTACTTC
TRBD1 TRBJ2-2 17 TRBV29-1 CSVGVGTGDLRTGELFF TGCAGCGTTGGAGTTGGGACAGGGGACTTAAGGACCGGGGAGCTGTTTTTT
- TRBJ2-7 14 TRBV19 CASSWGRHSYEQYF TGTGCCAGTAGCTGGGGGCGCCACTCCTACGAGCAGTACTTC
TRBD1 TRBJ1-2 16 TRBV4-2 CASSREGDRGRYGYTF TGTGCCAGCAGCCGAGAAGGTGACAGGGGACGCTATGGCTACACCTTC
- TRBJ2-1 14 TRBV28 CASSSMTAYNEQFF TGTGCCAGCAGTTCCATGACAGCCTACAATGAGCAGTTCTTC
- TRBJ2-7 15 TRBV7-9 CASSLALTGGYEQYF TGTGCCAGCAGCTTAGCTTTAACTGGCGGATACGAGCAGTACTTC
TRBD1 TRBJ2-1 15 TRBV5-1 CASSLSGQGYNEQFF TGCGCCAGCAGCTTGTCGGGACAGGGGTACAATGAGCAGTTCTTC
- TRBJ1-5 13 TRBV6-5 CASSYGGAQPQHF TGTGCTAGCAGTTACGGGGGGGCTCAGCCCCAGCATTTT
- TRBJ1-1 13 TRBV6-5 CASSYNRDTEAFF TGTGCCAGCAGTTACAATCGGGACACTGAAGCTTTCTTT
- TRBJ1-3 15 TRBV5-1 CASSLGITGFNTIYF TGCGCCAGCAGCTTGGGGATTACAGGATTCAACACCATATATTTT
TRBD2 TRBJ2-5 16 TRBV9 CASSVRTSGSRGDQYF TGTGCCAGCAGCGTAAGAACTAGCGGGTCTCGGGGGGACCAGTACTTC
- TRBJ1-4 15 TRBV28 CASSFGYFGDEKLFF TGTGCCAGCAGTTTCGGGTACTTCGGGGATGAAAAACTGTTTTTT
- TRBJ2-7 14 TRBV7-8 CASSPVPTSDEQYF TGTGCCAGCAGCCCCGTGCCCACTAGTGACGAGCAGTACTTC
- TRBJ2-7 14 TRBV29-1 CSVLRDTSSYEQYF TGCAGCGTTCTCCGGGACACGAGCTCCTACGAGCAGTACTTC
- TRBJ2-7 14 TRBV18 CASSPPTGSYEQYF TGTGCCAGCTCTCCCCCGACGGGATCCTACGAGCAGTACTTC
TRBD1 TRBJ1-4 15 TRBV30 CAWSATLTGAEKLFF TGTGCCTGGAGCGCTACCCTGACAGGGGCGGAAAAACTGTTTTTT